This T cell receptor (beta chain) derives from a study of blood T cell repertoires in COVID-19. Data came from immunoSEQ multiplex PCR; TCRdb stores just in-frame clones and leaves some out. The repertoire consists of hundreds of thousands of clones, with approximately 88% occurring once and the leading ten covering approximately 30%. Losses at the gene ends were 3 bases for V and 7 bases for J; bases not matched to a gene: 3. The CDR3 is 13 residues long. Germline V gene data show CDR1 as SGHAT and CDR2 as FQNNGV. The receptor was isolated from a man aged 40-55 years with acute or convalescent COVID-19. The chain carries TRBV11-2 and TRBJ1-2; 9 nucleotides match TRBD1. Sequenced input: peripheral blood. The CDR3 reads CASSFRDRVGYTF. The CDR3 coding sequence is TGTGCCAGCAGCTTCCGGGACAGGGTTGGCTACACCTTC.